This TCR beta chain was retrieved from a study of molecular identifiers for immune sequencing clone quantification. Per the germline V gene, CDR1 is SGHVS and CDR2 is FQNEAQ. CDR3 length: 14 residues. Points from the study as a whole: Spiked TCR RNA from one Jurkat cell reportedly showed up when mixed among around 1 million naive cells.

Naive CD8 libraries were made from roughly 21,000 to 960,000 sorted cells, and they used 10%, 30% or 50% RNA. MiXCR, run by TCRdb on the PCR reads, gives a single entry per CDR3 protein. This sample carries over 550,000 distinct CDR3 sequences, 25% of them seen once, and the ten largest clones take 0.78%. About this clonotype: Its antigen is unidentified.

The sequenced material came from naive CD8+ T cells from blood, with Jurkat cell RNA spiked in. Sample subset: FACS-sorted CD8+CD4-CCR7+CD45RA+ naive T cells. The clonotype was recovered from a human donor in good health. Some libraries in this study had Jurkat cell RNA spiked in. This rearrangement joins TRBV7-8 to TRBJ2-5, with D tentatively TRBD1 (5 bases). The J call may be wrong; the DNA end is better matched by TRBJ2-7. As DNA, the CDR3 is TGTGCCAGCAGCTTTCCAATTAGGGGCAACGAGCAGTACTTC. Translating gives CASSFPIRGNEQYF.